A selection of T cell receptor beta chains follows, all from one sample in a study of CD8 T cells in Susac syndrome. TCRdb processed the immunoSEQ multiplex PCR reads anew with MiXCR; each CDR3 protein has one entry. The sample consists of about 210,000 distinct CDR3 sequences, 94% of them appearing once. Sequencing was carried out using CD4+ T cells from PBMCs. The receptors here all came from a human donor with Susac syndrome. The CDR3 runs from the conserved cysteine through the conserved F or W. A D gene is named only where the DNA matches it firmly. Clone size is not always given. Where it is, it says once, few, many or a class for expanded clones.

CDR3 DNA: TGCGCCAGCAGCCAAGAAAAAATCACAGATACGCAGTATTTT; CDR3 protein: CASSQEKITDTQYF; J gene: TRBJ2-3; clone size: NA; D gene: NA; CDR3 length: 14; V gene: TRBV4-1
CDR3 DNA: TGTGCCAGCAGTTTCGACCTAGATCAAAGGACCCAGCATTTT; CDR3 protein: CASSFDLDQRTQHF; J gene: TRBJ1-5; clone size: NA; D gene: NA; CDR3 length: 14; V gene: TRBV12-3/TRBV12-4
CDR3 DNA: TGTGCCAGCAGTACGGTTGGGTCGGAAAAACTGTTTTTT; CDR3 protein: CASSTVGSEKLFF; J gene: TRBJ1-4; clone size: NA; D gene: NA; CDR3 length: 13; V gene: TRBV27
CDR3 DNA: TGCGCCAGCAGCCAAGATTTCAGGGCGTCTGAAGCTTTCTTT; CDR3 protein: CASSQDFRASEAFF; J gene: TRBJ1-1; clone size: NA; D gene: NA; CDR3 length: 14; V gene: TRBV4-3
CDR3 DNA: TGTGCCTCGTCGGTCAGTGACGGCTTCAATCAGCCCCAGCATTTT; CDR3 protein: CASSVSDGFNQPQHF; J gene: TRBJ1-5; clone size: NA; D gene: NA; CDR3 length: 15; V gene: TRBV24-1
CDR3 DNA: TGTGCCAGCAGCTTCATGACAGGGGGTGTTAGTGGTCCCTACAATGAGCAGTTCTTC; CDR3 protein: CASSFMTGGVSGPYNEQFF; J gene: TRBJ2-1; clone size: NA; D gene: TRBD1; CDR3 length: 19; V gene: TRBV11-2
CDR3 DNA: TGCGCCAGCAGTCCCGGACCTCTGAAGCAATCACCCCTCCACTTT; CDR3 protein: CASSPGPLKQSPLHF; J gene: TRBJ1-6; clone size: once; D gene: NA; CDR3 length: 15; V gene: TRBV5-1
CDR3 DNA: TGTGCCAGCAGTTTACACAGGGTGCGCTCCTACGAGCAGTACTTC; CDR3 protein: CASSLHRVRSYEQYF; J gene: TRBJ2-7; clone size: NA; D gene: NA; CDR3 length: 15; V gene: TRBV27
CDR3 DNA: TGTGCCAGCAGTTCCGAAATTGAGACCCAGTACTTC; CDR3 protein: CASSSEIETQYF; J gene: TRBJ2-5; clone size: NA; D gene: NA; CDR3 length: 12; V gene: TRBV12-3/TRBV12-4
CDR3 DNA: TGTGCCAGCAGTTTAGGAGGGTCACGAATGAACACTGAAGCTTTCTTT; CDR3 protein: CASSLGGSRMNTEAFF; J gene: TRBJ1-1; clone size: NA; D gene: NA; CDR3 length: 16; V gene: TRBV12-3/TRBV12-4
CDR3 DNA: TGCAGTGCTAGAGATCGCCATTGGAGTTCACCCCTCCACTTT; CDR3 protein: CSARDRHWSSPLHF; J gene: TRBJ1-6; clone size: NA; D gene: NA; CDR3 length: 14; V gene: TRBV20-1
CDR3 DNA: TGTGCCAGCAGTCCCCGCGGTGACAGCTACGAGCAGTACTTC; CDR3 protein: CASSPRGDSYEQYF; J gene: TRBJ2-7; clone size: few; D gene: NA; CDR3 length: 14; V gene: TRBV27
CDR3 DNA: TGCGCCAGCAGCCAAGAAGGGGGGACAGAGAACACCGGGGAGCTGTTTTTT; CDR3 protein: CASSQEGGTENTGELFF; J gene: TRBJ2-2; clone size: NA; D gene: NA; CDR3 length: 17; V gene: TRBV4-3
CDR3 DNA: TGCAGTGCCAGAGGACAGGGACAAGCGGTCGGTAATTCACCCCTCCACTTT; CDR3 protein: CSARGQGQAVGNSPLHF; J gene: TRBJ1-6; clone size: NA; D gene: TRBD1; CDR3 length: 17; V gene: TRBV20-1
CDR3 DNA: TGTGCCAGCAGCGTAGGACCAGCATTGAACACTGAAGCTTTCTTT; CDR3 protein: CASSVGPALNTEAFF; J gene: TRBJ1-1; clone size: NA; D gene: NA; CDR3 length: 15; V gene: TRBV9
CDR3 DNA: TGCAGTGCTAGAAGTCCAGGGGGCAATGAGCAGTTCTTC; CDR3 protein: CSARSPGGNEQFF; J gene: TRBJ2-1; clone size: NA; D gene: TRBD1; CDR3 length: 13; V gene: TRBV20-1